The 28 T cell receptor beta chains listed next were all sequenced from one sample in a study of blood T cell repertoires in COVID-19. The table came from immunoSEQ multiplex PCR; TCRdb's copy has only in-frame clones and leaves some out. The sample carries roughly 53,000 clones, approximately 84% recorded once. Sample: peripheral blood. The receptors were sampled from a man in his sixties or seventies with active COVID-19.

The chain carries TRBV6-2 or TRBV6-3 and TRBJ2-7, with 7 nucleotides matching TRBD1. V lost 0 bases, J lost 3 bases, and 11 bases stayed unmatched. This CDR3 comprises 17 residues. CDR1 is MNHEY and CDR2 is SVGEGT in the germline V gene. CDR3 DNA: TGTGCCAGCAGTTACTCGGCCCGGGCAGGGGGTTACTACGAGCAGTACTTC. Protein sequence: CASSYSARAGGYYEQYF.

The sample holds one count of this clone. The gene calls are TRBV7-9 and TRBJ1-1; 9 bases align to TRBD1. V shed 7 bases and J 1 base; nucleotides not matched to a gene: 10. Germline CDR1 reads SEHNR; CDR2 reads FQNEAQ (reference sequence). The CDR3 spans 16 residues. CDR3 region: CASTNRGQYGNTEAFF. CDR3 DNA: TGTGCCAGCACCAACAGGGGGCAATATGGGAACACTGAAGCTTTCTTT.

This clone was detected only a few times. The chain combines TRBV27 with TRBJ1-2; D is possibly TRBD1 (6 bases). Germline lookup yields CDR1 MNHEY and CDR2 SMNVEV (reference sequence). Trimming stripped 6 bases from V and 4 bases from J, with 12 bases between. The CDR3 loop spans 13 amino acids. The CDR3 region has the DNA TGTGCCAGCAGCCCAGGGGATGGCTATGGCTACACCTTC. Translating gives CASSPGDGYGYTF.

The rearrangement uses TRBV9 and TRBJ2-7; a possible D gene is TRBD2 (6 bases). Trimming took 0 bases from V and 6 from J, leaving 16 bases between them. The CDR3 is 15 residues long. CDR1 and CDR2 (germline): SGDLS, YYNGEE. CDR3 region: CASSVEGLAGREQYF. Written as DNA, the CDR3 is TGTGCCAGCAGCGTAGAAGGGCTGGCGGGGCGCGAGCAGTACTTC.

The chain carries TRBV5-1 and TRBJ2-5, with D possibly being TRBD1 (6 bases). This CDR3 comprises 16 residues. V was clipped by 4 bases and J by 1 base, with 17 bases between them. Germline lookup yields CDR1 SGHRS and CDR2 YFSETQ. CDR3 region: CASSQLGGLFQETQYF. The CDR3 region has the DNA TGCGCCAGCAGCCAACTAGGGGGTTTATTCCAAGAGACCCAGTACTTC.

The chain recombines TRBV6-2 or TRBV6-3 with TRBJ2-1; maybe TRBD2 (6 bases). The germline gives CDR1 MNHEY, CDR2 SVGEGT. Deletions cut 0 bases from V and 2 bases from J, with 17 bases between. The CDR3 runs to 18 residues. CDR3 amino acids: CASSYSAGRTTPYNEQFF. For the CDR3, the DNA is TGTGCCAGCAGTTACTCGGCCGGGCGGACTACACCCTACAATGAGCAGTTCTTC.

This clone was found once. V is TRBV7-8 and J is TRBJ2-1; perhaps TRBD2 as D (6 bases). Trimming removed 8 bases from V and 4 bases from J, with 12 bases in between. The CDR3 extends over 13 amino acids. The germline V gene has CDR1 SGHVS and CDR2 FQNEAQ. In nucleotides, the CDR3 is TGTGCCAGCGGTCTCGCGGGATACAATGAGCAGTTCTTC. Amino acids: CASGLAGYNEQFF.

The chain is built from TRBV5-4 and TRBJ2-7; 9 bases align to TRBD1. The CDR3 extends over 13 amino acids. The V and J ends lost 3 bases and 3 bases, in that order; junction bases with no gene match: 1. CDR1 is SGHNT and CDR2 is YYREEE in the germline V gene (reference sequence). CDR3 bases: TGTGCCAGCAGCTGGGACAGGGACTACGAGCAGTACTTC. Translation: CASSWDRDYEQYF.

V and J are TRBV7-2 and TRBJ2-7; 11 bases align to TRBD2. The CDR3 runs 16 residues. With 5 bases clipped from V and 2 bases from J, the junction kept 8 bases outside the gene matches. From germline, CDR1 is SGHTA and CDR2 FQGNSA. The CDR3 DNA sequence: TGTGCCAGCAGCCCCCCCCCTAGCGGGAGGACCTACGAGCAGTACTTC. Its protein product is CASSPPPSGRTYEQYF.

This chain uses TRBV2 with TRBJ2-1; 7 bases are shared with TRBD2. This CDR3 region has 16 residues. Germline CDR1 is SNHLY and CDR2 is FYNNEI. Trimming at V came to 5 bases and at J to 1 base, leaving 8 bases not matched to a gene. This CDR3 reads CASSPMAGASYNEQFF. The CDR3 DNA follows: TGTGCCAGCAGTCCTATGGCGGGAGCATCCTACAATGAGCAGTTCTTC.

V gene TRBV28 combines with J gene TRBJ2-7; 9 bases line up with TRBD2. This CDR3 contains 15 residues. The germline V gene encodes CDR1 MDHEN and CDR2 SYDVKM. The junction had 4 bases not matched to a gene; V was cut back by 2 bases and J by 2 bases. This CDR3 reads CASSLGLAGTYEQYF. DNA for the CDR3: TGTGCCAGCAGTTTAGGGCTAGCGGGAACCTACGAGCAGTACTTC.

V gene TRBV2 combines with J gene TRBJ2-2; D call uncertain. Germline V CDR1 and CDR2: SNHLY, FYNNEI. With 3 bases removed from V and 6 bases from J, the gap between germline ends came to 14 bases. This CDR3 region has 15 residues. The CDR3 sequence: CASSEEFRMAGELFF. The CDR3 region has the DNA TGTGCCAGCAGTGAGGAGTTCCGGATGGCCGGGGAGCTGTTTTTT.

The chain links TRBV7-3 to TRBJ2-2; 7 nucleotides match TRBD1. CDR1 and CDR2 (germline): SGHTA, FQGTGA. This CDR3 spans 15 amino acids. V lost 4 bases, J lost 4 bases, and 6 bases stayed unmatched. The CDR3 spells CASSSTGTATGELFF. In nucleotides, the CDR3 is TGTGCCAGCAGCTCCACCGGGACAGCCACCGGGGAGCTGTTTTTT.

The rearrangement uses TRBV30 and TRBJ1-5, with 10 bases aligning to TRBD1. The CDR3 length is 15 residues. The ends lost 1 base at V and 6 bases at J; junction bases unmatched: 6. Per germline, CDR1 GTSNPN and CDR2 SVGIG (reference sequence). Here the CDR3 reads CAWSGKTGGSQPQHF. Written as DNA, the CDR3 is TGTGCCTGGAGTGGTAAGACAGGGGGCAGTCAGCCCCAGCATTTT.

The chain uses TRBV7-2 and TRBJ1-2; 7 nucleotides align to TRBD1. This CDR3 is 13 amino acids long. Trimming cost V 1 base and J 8 bases; bases outside gene matches: 4. Looked up from germline, CDR1 is SGHTA and CDR2 is FQGNSA. CDR3 DNA sequence: TGTGCCAGCAGCTTAGTGACAGGGCTCGGCTACACCTTC. Translation gives CASSLVTGLGYTF.

The chain combines TRBV5-1 with TRBJ1-2, with a weak D call TRBD1 (5 bases). Germline CDR1 and CDR2: SGHRS and YFSETQ. The CDR3 sequence is 14 residues long. V lost 4 bases and J 3 bases, leaving 13 bases between the germline ends. The CDR3 loop reads CASSVLSGDYGYTF. CDR3 sequence (DNA): TGCGCCAGCAGCGTGTTGTCGGGGGACTATGGCTACACCTTC.

V usage is TRBV5-1 and J usage is TRBJ2-1; 12 bases agree with TRBD2. The CDR3 covers 18 residues. J lost 0 bases, V lost 3 bases, and 7 bases had no gene match. CDR1 and CDR2 from the germline V gene are SGHRS and YFSETQ. For the CDR3, the DNA is TGCGCCAGCAGCTCAAGCGGACTAGCGGGAAGCTCCTACAATGAGCAGTTCTTC. Translating gives CASSSSGLAGSSYNEQFF.

The chain links TRBV25-1 to TRBJ2-1; possible D gene TRBD2, 5 bases. Trimming took 3 bases from V and 2 from J, leaving 11 bases between them. The CDR3 runs 15 residues. Germline CDR1 is MGHDK and CDR2 is SYGVNS. The CDR3 sequence: CASSDLAGTYNEQFF. The CDR3 DNA sequence: TGTGCCAGCAGTGATCTAGCCGGCACCTACAATGAGCAGTTCTTC.

The CDR3 is CATLGRVGGETQYF. CDR3 sequence (DNA): TGTGCCACACTGGGGCGGGTCGGGGGAGAGACCCAGTACTTC. The V gene is TRBV6-5, the J gene TRBJ2-5; TRBD2 might be the D (6 bases). The CDR3 has 14 amino acids. Per the germline V gene, CDR1 is MNHEY and CDR2 is SVGAGI. Trimming took off 10 bases at V and 4 bases at J, with 19 bases between the two ends.

The chain employs TRBV3-1 (or the pseudogene TRBV3-2) and TRBJ1-5, with 12 bases that match TRBD1. J lost 5 bases, V lost 3 bases, and 2 bases had no gene match. The germline V gene encodes CDR1 LGHDT and CDR2 YNNKEL (reference sequence). The CDR3 length is 15 residues. The CDR3 is CASSQGTGGHQPQHF. The CDR3 DNA reads as TGTGCCAGCAGCCAGGGGACAGGGGGCCATCAGCCCCAGCATTTT.

The chain recombines TRBV24-1 with TRBJ2-7; TRBD2 matches at 15 bases. Trimming cost V 2 bases and J 12 bases; bases outside gene matches: 4. The CDR3 has 14 residues. The V gene's germline CDR1 is KGHDR and CDR2 SFDVKD. Written as DNA, the CDR3 is TGTGCCACCAGTGATTCCGGACTAGCGGGAGGGCCGTACTTC. Amino acids: CATSDSGLAGGPYF.

This clone showed up just once. V and J are TRBV6-2 or TRBV6-3 and TRBJ2-1, with 8 bases fitting TRBD2. This CDR3 region has 13 residues. V lost 6 bases to trimming and J lost 12 bases; unmatched junction nucleotides: 10. Germline assignment: CDR1 MNHEY and CDR2 SVGEGT. CDR3 loop: CASSTGTRGSQFF. CDR3 bases: TGTGCCAGCAGCACCGGGACTAGGGGTTCGCAGTTCTTC.

The V and J genes are TRBV7-2 and TRBJ2-3; D ambiguous. V lost 0 bases, J lost 4 bases, and 8 bases lay in between. Germline assignment: CDR1 SGHTA and CDR2 FQGNSA. The CDR3 contains 14 residues. CDR3 sequence (DNA): TGTGCCAGCAGCTTAGCGCAGTATTCAGATACGCAGTATTTT. It yields the protein CASSLAQYSDTQYF.

The chain joins TRBV4-3 to TRBJ2-7, with D maybe TRBD2 (6 bases). With 2 bases removed from V and 3 bases from J, the gap between germline ends came to 11 bases. Germline CDR1 LGHNA, CDR2 YSLEER. The CDR3 extends over 14 amino acids. The CDR3 nucleotides are TGCGCCAGCAGCCAATCGACTAGAGACTACGAGCAGTACTTC. It encodes CASSQSTRDYEQYF.

Written as DNA, the CDR3 is TGTGCCTGGATGTCGCAAGAGACCCAGTACTTC. It yields the protein CAWMSQETQYF. The chain has TRBV30 and TRBJ2-5; D gene uncertain. Trimming cost V 4 bases and J 2 bases, with 5 bases left between them. Germline lookup yields CDR1 GTSNPN and CDR2 SVGIG (reference sequence). The CDR3 totals 11 residues.

J is TRBJ2-1 and V is TRBV20-1; 9 positions agree with TRBD2. Germline assignment: CDR1 DFQATT and CDR2 SNEGSKA (reference sequence). This CDR3 comprises 11 residues. In DNA, the CDR3 is TGCAGGACTAGCGGTTACAATGAGCAGTTCTTC. Its translation is CRTSGYNEQFF.

The chain uses TRBV11-2 and TRBJ2-3, with 11 bases that match TRBD2. The CDR3 totals 16 residues. V shed 5 bases and J 2 bases; nucleotides not matched to a gene: 6. Germline V gives CDR1 SGHAT, CDR2 FQNNGV. CDR3 in amino acids: CASSLTSGRITDTQYF. The CDR3, as DNA: TGTGCCAGCAGCCTTACTAGCGGGAGAATCACAGATACGCAGTATTTT.

V is TRBV19 and J is TRBJ2-2; 8 positions match TRBD2. After removal of 4 bases from V and 6 bases from J, the junction contained 7 bases not matched to a gene. The CDR3 runs to 15 residues. In germline, CDR1 is LNHDA, CDR2 SQIVND (reference sequence). The chain's CDR3 is CASSKSAGVPGELFF. CDR3 nucleotide sequence: TGTGCCAGTAGTAAGTCAGCGGGAGTCCCCGGGGAGCTGTTTTTT.